Sequencing of this T cell receptor (beta chain) was carried out in a study of T cell responses to AZD1222 COVID-19 vaccine. Study-level information: It was second doses at about 4 or about 12 weeks that were pooled. Findings of the study overall: Repertoires in all cases were sampled only once the peak T cell response had passed. Baseline seropositivity occurred in only a handful of AZD1222 recipients.

Assay: immunoSEQ multiplex PCR; the TCRdb copy retains only in-frame clones and omits some. The sample contains tens of thousands of clones, roughly 90% of which appear only once. The CDR3 is made up of 15 amino acids. V dropped 2 bases and J dropped 7; count of bases not matched to a gene: 8. The germline CDR1 and CDR2 sequences are SGHAT and FQDESV (reference sequence). Notes on this clone: Its antigen is unidentified.

V is TRBV11-1 and J is TRBJ2-5; 9 bases fit TRBD1. The source was peripheral blood, collected on day 0 of AZD1222 vaccination. The clonotype originates from an adult in good health. The CDR3, as DNA: TGTGCCAGCAGCTTATCCGGACAGGGGCTTACGACCCAGTACTTC. Translated: CASSLSGQGLTTQYF.